The 8 T cell receptor beta chains presented below share a single source sample, sequenced in a study of cytomegalovirus exposure and HLA in healthy donors. Clones were read by immunoSEQ multiplex PCR, and TCRdb kept only the in-frame ones, dropping some. Altogether fewer than 130,000 clones are present, approximately 89% being singletons, with the ten largest covering 1.9%. The sample consisted of PBMCs. The receptors originated from a woman aged 18-29 years in good health and CMV-seronegative.

V usage is TRBV27 and J usage is TRBJ1-2; 7 bases are a match to TRBD1. V was clipped by 4 bases and J by 4 bases; unmatched bases: 6. The germline V gene encodes CDR1 MNHEY and CDR2 SMNVEV (reference sequence). CDR3 length: 14 amino acids. For the CDR3, the DNA is TGTGCCAGCAGTTCCCGGGACAGCCTCTATGGCTACACCTTC. Encoded protein: CASSSRDSLYGYTF.

This chain uses TRBV27 with TRBJ2-7, with a tentative D call TRBD2 (5 bases). This CDR3 spans 19 amino acids. V lost 0 bases and J 4 bases, leaving 25 bases between the germline ends. Germline lookup yields CDR1 MNHEY and CDR2 SMNVEV (reference sequence). For the CDR3, the DNA is TGTGCCAGCAGTTTATCGGGTTCGTCTAGCAGACCCCTCCCATACGAGCAGTACTTC. It is translated as CASSLSGSSSRPLPYEQYF.

This chain links TRBV4-2 with TRBJ2-7; TRBD2 aligns across 12 bases. In germline, CDR1 is LGHNA, CDR2 YNFKEQ. V dropped 0 bases and J dropped 0; count of bases not matched to a gene: 6. The CDR3 is 18 residues long. The CDR3 region is CASSQEEGLAGISYEQYF. CDR3 bases: TGTGCCAGCAGCCAAGAAGAGGGACTAGCGGGCATCTCCTACGAGCAGTACTTC.

This clone appeared once. This sequence joins TRBV20-1 and TRBJ1-6; D ambiguous. The germline CDR1 and CDR2 sequences are DFQATT and SNEGSKA (reference sequence). V gave up 4 bases and J gave up 14 bases, with 9 bases separating them. The CDR3 spans 10 residues. The CDR3 region has the DNA TGCAGTGCTACCCTCCCCGCCCTCCACTTT. Encoded protein: CSATLPALHF.

The chain employs TRBV4-3 and TRBJ1-3; D is possibly TRBD1 (5 bases). Germline CDR1 is LGHNA and CDR2 is YSLEER. Trimming removed 0 bases at V and 12 bases at J, with 12 bases between. This CDR3 is built from 13 residues. CDR3 protein: CASSQEVGALIYF. Here the CDR3 DNA reads TGCGCCAGCAGCCAAGAAGTTGGGGCCCTCATATATTTT.

The chain couples TRBV6-5 to TRBJ2-1, with TRBD2 identical over 10 bases. Germline V gene data show CDR1 as MNHEY and CDR2 as SVGAGI. CDR3 size: 15 residues. The V gene end was trimmed by 5 bases and the J gene end by 3 bases; junction bases not matched to a gene: 4. The CDR3 protein is CASSPSGGVYNEQFF. The CDR3 nucleotides read TGTGCCAGCAGTCCGAGCGGGGGGGTCTACAATGAGCAGTTCTTC.

This clone was seen only a few times. This same CDR3 is encoded by further DNA sequences in the sample. The chain combines TRBV5-1 with TRBJ2-7; 7 bases are a match to TRBD1. The germline gives CDR1 SGHRS, CDR2 YFSETQ. The junction had 1 base not matched to a gene; V was cut back by 4 bases and J by 3 bases. The CDR3 totals 12 residues. CDR3 coding DNA: TGCGCCAGCAGCCGGGACAGCTACGAGCAGTACTTC. Protein product: CASSRDSYEQYF.

This chain joins TRBV7-6 and TRBJ1-1; tentative D call: TRBD1 (5 bases). The CDR3 totals 15 residues. Germline values: CDR1 SGHVS, CDR2 FNYEAQ. V lost 4 bases, J lost 4 bases, and 16 bases lay in between. DNA for the CDR3: TGTGCCAGCAGCTCCCCTCAGGGTGGGGCCACTGAAGCTTTCTTT. This codes for CASSSPQGGATEAFF.